This T cell receptor beta chain was captured in a study of cytotoxic CD8 clonotypes in ibrutinib-treated CLL. Study background: Complete response was seen in 2 patients and partial in some 25; around twelve progressed and about 14 stayed remitted after a median around 64 months.

T cells were sequenced at a targeted depth of 1 in 200,000 to 1 in 1 million. Clones were sequenced by immunoSEQ multiplex PCR, and TCRdb holds only the in-frame ones, with some missing. The table includes about 89,000 clones, roughly 80% detected once. From germline, CDR1 is SGHNT and CDR2 YENEEA. This CDR3 spans 14 amino acids. V was pared by 6 bases and J by 6 bases, with 8 bases of the junction left unmatched. The source is a human donor with chronic lymphocytic leukemia. The rearrangement links TRBV11-3 to TRBJ2-1; TRBD1 agrees at 7 bases. Here the sequenced sample was PBMCs, taken after 12 months of ibrutinib treatment. The CDR3 loop is CASRVGGMLNEQFF. The CDR3 DNA follows: TGTGCCAGCAGGGTAGGGGGCATGCTCAATGAGCAGTTCTTC.